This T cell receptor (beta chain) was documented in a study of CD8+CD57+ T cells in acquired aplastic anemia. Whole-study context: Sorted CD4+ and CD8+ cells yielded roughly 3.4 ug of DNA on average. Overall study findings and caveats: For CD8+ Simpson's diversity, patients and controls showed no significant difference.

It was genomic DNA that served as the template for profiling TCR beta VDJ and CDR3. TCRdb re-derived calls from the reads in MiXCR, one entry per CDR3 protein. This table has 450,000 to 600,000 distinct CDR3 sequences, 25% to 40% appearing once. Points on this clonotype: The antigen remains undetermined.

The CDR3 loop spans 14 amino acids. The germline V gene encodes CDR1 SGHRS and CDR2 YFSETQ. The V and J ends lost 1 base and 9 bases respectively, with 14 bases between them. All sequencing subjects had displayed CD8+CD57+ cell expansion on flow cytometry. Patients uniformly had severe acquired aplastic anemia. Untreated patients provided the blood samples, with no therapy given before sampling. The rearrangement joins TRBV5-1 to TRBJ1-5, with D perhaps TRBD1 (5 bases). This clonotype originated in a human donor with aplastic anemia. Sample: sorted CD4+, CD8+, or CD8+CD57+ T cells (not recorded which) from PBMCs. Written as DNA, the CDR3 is TGCGCCAGCAGCTTGACTGGGGGAACGGGGCCCCAGCATTTT. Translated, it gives CASSLTGGTGPQHF.